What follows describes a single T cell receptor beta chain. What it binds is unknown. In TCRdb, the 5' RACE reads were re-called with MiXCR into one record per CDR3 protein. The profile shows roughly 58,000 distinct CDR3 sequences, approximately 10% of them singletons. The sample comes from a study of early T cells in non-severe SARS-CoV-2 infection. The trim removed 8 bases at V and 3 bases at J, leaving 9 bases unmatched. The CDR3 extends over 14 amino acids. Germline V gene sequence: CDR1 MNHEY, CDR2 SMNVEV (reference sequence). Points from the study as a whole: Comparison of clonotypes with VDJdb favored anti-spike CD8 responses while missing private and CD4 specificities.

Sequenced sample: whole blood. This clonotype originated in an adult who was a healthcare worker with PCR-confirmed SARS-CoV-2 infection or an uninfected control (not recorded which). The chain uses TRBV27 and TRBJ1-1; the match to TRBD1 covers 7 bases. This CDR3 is CASSHRGSDTEAFF. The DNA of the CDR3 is TGTGCCAGCTCCCACAGGGGCTCCGACACTGAAGCTTTCTTT.